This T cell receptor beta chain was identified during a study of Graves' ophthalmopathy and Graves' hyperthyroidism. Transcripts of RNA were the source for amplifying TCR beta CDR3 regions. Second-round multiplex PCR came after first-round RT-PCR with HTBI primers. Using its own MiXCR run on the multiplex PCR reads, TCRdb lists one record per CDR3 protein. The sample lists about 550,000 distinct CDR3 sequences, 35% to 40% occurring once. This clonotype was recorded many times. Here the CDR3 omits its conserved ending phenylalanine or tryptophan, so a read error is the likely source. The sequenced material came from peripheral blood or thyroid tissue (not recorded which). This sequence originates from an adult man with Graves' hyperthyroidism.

DNA for the CDR3: TGTGCCAGTAGGGGACGGGGAATGGACTATGGCTACACCCTC. Translated, it gives CASRGRGMDYGYTL. This chain links TRBV19 with TRBJ1-2, with a tentative D call TRBD1 (5 bases). The CDR3 is 14 residues long. Per the germline V gene, CDR1 is LNHDA and CDR2 is SQIVND (reference sequence). Deletions cut 6 bases from V and 3 bases from J, with 14 bases between.